The subject of this entry is one T cell receptor beta chain. This entry is derived from a study of blood T cell repertoires in COVID-19. At the level of the study: Researchers got acute and convalescent COVID-19 samples from the United States, Italy and Spain. PBMCs, B-cell-depleted T cells, or T cells were the source of the cDNA or gDNA that made up the material.

CDR1 KGHDR and CDR2 SFDVKD come from the germline V gene. The CDR3 contains 13 residues. V lost 7 bases, J lost 5 bases, and 14 bases lay in between. In the original processing: Cell counts per sample came from amplifying reference gene primers. TCRdb's table, derived via immunoSEQ multiplex PCR, lists solely in-frame clones and lacks some. That table furnishes V, J and clone size, whereas the DNA furnished D and trimming. The table records approximately 190,000 clones, about 88% of them present only once. The sample taken for sequencing was peripheral blood. The sequence derives from a woman between 35 and 50 years old who had recovered from COVID-19. V gene TRBV24-1 combines with J gene TRBJ2-7; D is perhaps TRBD1 (5 bases). The CDR3 sequence: CATSPGQGHEQYF. The DNA for the CDR3 is TGTGCCACCAGCCCAGGGCAGGGCCACGAGCAGTACTTC.